The 29 T cell receptor beta chains below were found in one sample sequenced in a study of T cell responses to AZD1222 COVID-19 vaccine. Produced via immunoSEQ multiplex PCR; TCRdb's table is partial and in-frame only. This sample yields about 140,000 clones, of which around nine tenths are seen a single time; approximately 4.7% belongs to the top ten. Material: peripheral blood, obtained on day 0 of AZD1222 vaccination. Every receptor here comes from an adult in good health.

The chain recombines TRBV7-2 with TRBJ1-6; tentative D call: TRBD1 (5 bases). Germline V CDR1 and CDR2: SGHTA, FQGNSA. Between the trimmed V and J ends, which lost 5 bases and 9 bases, there was a span of 17 bases. The CDR3 extends over 15 amino acids. This CDR3 is CASSRLRGPGSPLHF. The CDR3 DNA reads TGTGCCAGCAGCCGCCTCCGGGGCCCGGGTTCACCCCTCCACTTT.

This rearrangement joins TRBV3-1 (or the pseudogene TRBV3-2) to TRBJ1-3, with D perhaps matching TRBD1 (6 bases). Trimming cost V 2 bases and J 3 bases, with 11 bases left between them. Germline V gene lookup returns CDR1 LGHDT and CDR2 YNNKEL (reference sequence). The CDR3 contains 15 residues. CDR3 coding DNA: TGTGCCAGCAGCCAATTCCAGGGGTTTGGAAACACCATATATTTT. Translated: CASSQFQGFGNTIYF.

This chain links TRBV2 with TRBJ1-2; no firm D call. This CDR3 has 14 amino acids. The germline gives CDR1 SNHLY, CDR2 FYNNEI. Trimming removed 2 bases from V and 4 bases from J, with 11 bases in between. The CDR3 loop is CASSEMLRTYGYTF. In DNA, the CDR3 is TGTGCCAGCAGTGAAATGCTAAGGACCTATGGCTACACCTTC.

This chain joins TRBV7-9 and TRBJ1-2; 8 bases agree with TRBD1. V trimming: 5 bases; J trimming: 3 bases; junction bases outside the gene matches: 8. The CDR3 has 15 residues. Germline assignment: CDR1 SEHNR and CDR2 FQNEAQ (reference sequence). The CDR3 sequence: CASSPGQEPHYGYTF. The CDR3 coding sequence is TGTGCCAGCAGCCCGGGACAGGAGCCTCACTATGGCTACACCTTC.

The chain carries TRBV5-8 and TRBJ2-4, with D possibly being TRBD2 (5 bases). Trimming stripped 1 base from V and 8 bases from J, with 16 bases between. CDR3 length equals 15 residues. Per germline, CDR1 SGHTS and CDR2 YDEGEE. The CDR3 here is CASSLMRAARDIQYF. In DNA form, the CDR3 reads TGTGCCAGCAGCTTGATGAGGGCTGCTAGGGACATTCAGTACTTC.

This chain uses TRBV7-2 with TRBJ2-7, with TRBD2 matching 7 bases. This CDR3 spans 15 amino acids. With 1 base clipped from V and 6 bases from J, the junction kept 9 bases outside the gene matches. Per germline, CDR1 SGHTA and CDR2 FQGNSA. This CDR3 is CASSLDVGRVGEQYF. The CDR3 DNA reads as TGTGCCAGCAGCTTAGATGTGGGGAGGGTAGGCGAGCAGTACTTC. Filled out from reference TRBV7-2 and TRBJ2-7, the complete variable domain reads GAGVSQSPSNKVTEKGKDVELRCDPISGHTALYWYRQSLGQGLEFLIYFQGNSAPDKSGLPSDRFSAERTGGSVSTLTIQRTQQEDSAVYLCASSLDVGRVGEQYFGPGTRLTVT.

The chain uses TRBV5-1 and TRBJ1-2; D not certain. V dropped 4 bases and J dropped 5 bases, with 9 bases sitting between them. Germline CDR1 and CDR2: SGHRS and YFSETQ. The CDR3 contains 12 residues. CDR3 region: CASSTEQYGYTF. For the CDR3, the DNA is TGCGCCAGCAGCACGGAACAGTATGGCTACACCTTC.

CDR3 sequence reads: CASSDFTEAFF. In nucleotides, the CDR3 is TGTGCCAGCAGTGACTTCACTGAAGCTTTCTTT. This rearrangement joins TRBV25-1 to TRBJ1-1; D gene unclear. The V gene's germline CDR1 is MGHDK and CDR2 SYGVNS. The V and J ends lost 3 bases and 4 bases respectively, with 3 bases between them. The CDR3 is 11 amino acids. Together with reference TRBV25-1 and TRBJ1-1, the CDR3 gives the full variable domain: EADIYQTPRYLVIGTGKKITLECSQTMGHDKMYWYQQDPGMELHLIHYSYGVNSTEKGDLSSESTVSRIRTEHFPLTLESARPSHTSQYLCASSDFTEAFFGQGTRLTVV.

V usage is TRBV7-8 and J usage is TRBJ2-3; perhaps TRBD2 as D (5 bases). Looked up from germline, CDR1 is SGHVS and CDR2 is FQNEAQ. Trimming stripped 5 bases from V and 4 bases from J, with 10 bases between. The CDR3 runs 13 residues. The CDR3 DNA sequence: TGTGCCAGCAGCGAATTCGGGGCAGATACGCAGTATTTT. Its translation: CASSEFGADTQYF.

The genes are TRBV7-9 and TRBJ1-2; TRBD1 agrees at 7 bases. V lost 5 bases, J lost 4 bases, and 7 bases stayed unmatched. The CDR3 extends over 14 amino acids. Germline lookup yields CDR1 SEHNR and CDR2 FQNEAQ (reference sequence). CDR3: CASSRGTEGYGYTF. The CDR3 bases are TGTGCCAGCAGCCGAGGGACAGAGGGCTATGGCTACACCTTC. Full variable domain (rest looked up from reference TRBV7-9 and TRBJ1-2): DTGVSQNPRHKITKRGQNVTFRCDPISEHNRLYWYRQTLGQGPEFLTYFQNEAQLEKSRLLSDRFSAERPKGSFSTLEIQRTEQGDSAMYLCASSRGTEGYGYTFGSGTRLTVV.

The chain carries TRBV5-1 and TRBJ2-7, with 9 positions matching TRBD1. V was pared by 3 bases and J by 1 base, with 29 bases of the junction left unmatched. Per germline, CDR1 SGHRS and CDR2 YFSETQ. The CDR3 totals 23 residues. CDR3 sequence (DNA): TGCGCCAGCAGCTGGAAACAACCTACCGGGAGCATCTACCGGGACAGGGATTCCTACGAGCAGTACTTC. The encoded protein is CASSWKQPTGSIYRDRDSYEQYF.

This rearrangement joins TRBV2 to TRBJ2-7, with 8 bases lining up with TRBD1. This CDR3 spans 14 amino acids. Germline lookup yields CDR1 SNHLY and CDR2 FYNNEI. J gave up 0 bases and V 7 bases, and 5 bases lay outside the gene matches. CDR3 in amino acids: CASTTGGNSYEQYF. The CDR3 nucleotides read TGTGCCAGCACCACAGGGGGTAACTCCTACGAGCAGTACTTC.

This clone was picked up one time. This chain links TRBV4-1 with TRBJ2-7, with 8 bases fitting TRBD2. The V gene's germline CDR1 is MGHRA and CDR2 YSYEKL. V shed 4 bases and J 2 bases; nucleotides not matched to a gene: 7. The CDR3 runs 15 residues. The chain's CDR3 is CASSPYSGTTYEQYF. The DNA for the CDR3 is TGCGCCAGCAGCCCTTATAGCGGGACCACCTACGAGCAGTACTTC.

This rearrangement joins TRBV7-2 to TRBJ1-5; TRBD1 matches 7 bases. The germline V gene has CDR1 SGHTA and CDR2 FQGNSA. Unmatched junction bases numbered 2, after V lost 0 bases and J lost 3 bases. The CDR3 totals 15 residues. The CDR3 nucleotides read TGTGCCAGCAGCTTAGCAGGGGGCCTCAATCAGCCCCAGCATTTT. As protein: CASSLAGGLNQPQHF.

The chain is built from TRBV19 and TRBJ1-5; the D is unclear. The CDR3 runs 14 residues. Germline assignment: CDR1 LNHDA and CDR2 SQIVND (reference sequence). Trimming cost V 7 bases and J 7 bases, with 17 bases left between them. The CDR3 here is CASTAASLSQPQHF. As DNA, the CDR3 is TGTGCCAGTACCGCGGCCTCCCTAAGCCAGCCCCAGCATTTT.

The chain recombines TRBV4-1 with TRBJ1-1, with a possible D match to TRBD1 (5 bases). Trimming shortened V by 2 bases and J by 0 bases, and 10 bases separated the two germline ends. The CDR3 has 15 residues. From germline, CDR1 is MGHRA and CDR2 YSYEKL. The CDR3 region is CASSQYRGLNTEAFF. DNA of the CDR3: TGCGCCAGCAGCCAATACCGGGGGTTGAACACTGAAGCTTTCTTT.

The chain uses TRBV4-1 and TRBJ1-5; D is unclear. The length of the CDR3 is 12 residues. Per germline, CDR1 MGHRA and CDR2 YSYEKL. Trimming removed 4 bases from V and 3 bases from J, with 4 bases in between. The CDR3 nucleotides are TGCGCCAGCAGCCCTAACAATCAGCCCCAGCATTTT. Its protein product is CASSPNNQPQHF.

The chain joins TRBV6-1 to TRBJ1-2; 10 bases line up with TRBD1. The V gene's germline CDR1 is MNHNS and CDR2 SASEGT. The CDR3 has 16 residues. J was trimmed by 2 bases and V by 1 base; bases with no gene match: 4. CDR3 DNA sequence: TGTGCCAGCAGTGAAGGTATGGGACAGGGGAACTATGGCTACACCTTC. This encodes CASSEGMGQGNYGYTF.

In this sample, this clone turned up once. CDR3 loop: CASSPPGAHYSNQPQHF. CDR3 sequence (DNA): TGTGCCAGCTCACCACCAGGGGCCCATTATAGCAATCAGCCCCAGCATTTT. This chain uses TRBV18 with TRBJ1-5; possible D gene TRBD1, 5 bases. Germline V lookup: CDR1 KGHSH, CDR2 LQKENI. V was clipped by 0 bases and J by 0 bases, with 12 bases between them. CDR3 length: 17 residues.

The chain uses TRBV5-1 and TRBJ2-5, with 7 bases fitting TRBD1. The trim removed 1 base at V and 5 bases at J, leaving 5 bases unmatched. The CDR3 is made up of 14 amino acids. Germline V gene lookup returns CDR1 SGHRS and CDR2 YFSETQ. The CDR3 is CASSLQGVGETQYF. CDR3 DNA: TGCGCCAGCAGCTTGCAGGGGGTCGGGGAGACCCAGTACTTC.

This chain connects TRBV19 to TRBJ2-2, with D hard to call. V lost 4 bases to trimming and J lost 6 bases, with 12 bases between them. The V gene's germline CDR1 is LNHDA and CDR2 SQIVND (reference sequence). The CDR3 contains 14 residues. The CDR3 spells CASSTGFLPGELFF. CDR3 in DNA: TGTGCCAGTAGTACTGGGTTCTTACCCGGGGAGCTGTTTTTT.

V and J are TRBV27 and TRBJ2-2; D is perhaps TRBD1 (6 bases). Trimming removed 6 bases at V and 1 base at J, with 15 bases between. The CDR3 extends over 16 amino acids. CDR1 and CDR2 from the germline V gene are MNHEY and SMNVEV (reference sequence). The DNA of the CDR3 is TGTGCCAGCAGATATTCCACGGGACAGAACACCGGGGAGCTGTTTTTT. Its translation: CASRYSTGQNTGELFF.

The rearrangement joins TRBV7-9 to TRBJ2-1; D unresolved. The germline V gene encodes CDR1 SEHNR and CDR2 FQNEAQ (reference sequence). The length of the CDR3 is 14 residues. Trimming stripped 2 bases from V and 5 bases from J, with 10 bases between. DNA for the CDR3: TGTGCCAGCAGCTTATTAGTTCCCAACAATGAGCAGTTCTTC. It translates to CASSLLVPNNEQFF.

The rearrangement uses TRBV10-3 and TRBJ2-1, with no clear D. Germline lookup yields CDR1 ENHRY and CDR2 SYGVKD. V was trimmed by 0 bases and J by 8 bases, leaving 11 bases between them. The CDR3 loop spans 14 amino acids. Here the CDR3 DNA reads TGTGCCATCAGTGAGTCGGACCGCCGGGATGAGCAGTTCTTC. This translates into CAISESDRRDEQFF.

This clone was counted a single time. This sample also contains other DNA sequences that code for the same CDR3. The chain is built from TRBV18 and TRBJ1-5; weak D call: TRBD1 (6 bases). The CDR3 has 13 amino acids. Germline loops: CDR1 KGHSH, CDR2 LQKENI. V shed 3 bases and J shed 4 bases, with 7 bases lying between them. The chain's CDR3 is CASSPDRNQPQHF. The CDR3 DNA sequence: TGTGCCAGCTCACCCGACAGGAATCAGCCCCAGCATTTT. Looking up the rest from reference TRBV18 and TRBJ1-5 gives the full variable domain: NAGVMQNPRHLVRRRGQEARLRCSPMKGHSHVYWYRQLPEEGLKFMVYLQKENIIDESGMPKERFSAEFPKEGPSILRIQQVVRGDSAAYFCASSPDRNQPQHFGDGTRLSIL.

The count of this clone is one. The V gene is TRBV12-3 or TRBV12-4, the J gene TRBJ1-2, with 10 bases lining up with TRBD1. The CDR3 length is 13 residues. With V trimmed by 1 base and J by 7 bases, 0 bases remained unmatched. The CDR3 DNA reads TGTGCCAGCAGTTTAGGGACAGGGGGTGGCTACACCTTC. It codes for CASSLGTGGGYTF.

The J gene is TRBJ2-1, the V gene TRBV18; no clear D. The CDR3 sequence is 16 residues long. Germline loops: CDR1 KGHSH, CDR2 LQKENI. Trimming cost V 3 bases and J 2 bases, with 14 bases left between them. The CDR3 reads CASSPADTTAYNEQFF. CDR3 in DNA: TGTGCCAGCTCACCGGCCGACACCACCGCCTACAATGAGCAGTTCTTC. The variable domain in full, with the rest retrieved from reference TRBV18 and TRBJ2-1, is NAGVMQNPRHLVRRRGQEARLRCSPMKGHSHVYWYRQLPEEGLKFMVYLQKENIIDESGMPKERFSAEFPKEGPSILRIQQVVRGDSAAYFCASSPADTTAYNEQFFGPGTRLTVL.

Note on this clone: At one boundary the junction diverges from the germline segment, which might be a read error. The gene calls are TRBV15 and TRBJ2-1; tentatively, D is TRBD2 (6 bases). CDR3 length: 16 residues. Germline CDR1 LNHNV, CDR2 YYDKDF (reference sequence). CDR3 bases: TGTGCCACCAGTACGCGGCGGGGACCCTCCGACAATGAGCAGTTCTTC. Amino acid sequence: CATSTRRGPSDNEQFF.

The CDR3 DNA follows: TGTGCCAGCAGCTTGATCGGACAGGGGGCCCATGGCTACACCTTC. As protein: CASSLIGQGAHGYTF. The chain employs TRBV5-4 and TRBJ1-2, with 11 bases that match TRBD1. The germline V gene has CDR1 SGHNT and CDR2 YYREEE (reference sequence). The V segment lost 1 base and the J segment 6 bases; nucleotides outside the gene matches: 5. This CDR3 comprises 15 residues.